This T cell receptor (beta chain) was profiled in a study of T cell responses to AZD1222 COVID-19 vaccine. The study's findings and limits: Females made up more of the donors, who were largely white British, and clonal diversity may have come out too low. Close to half of all spike-specific TCRs reportedly target regions of the variants that are unmutated. Of the AZD1222 recipients, only six or seven were seropositive at baseline. In all cases, repertoires were sampled only after the peak T cell response.

This clone is medium-sized within its sample. Its specificity is not known. Clones were sequenced by immunoSEQ multiplex PCR, and TCRdb holds only the in-frame ones, with some missing. The sample lists tens of thousands of clones; over 75% were seen once. The germline V gene encodes CDR1 MNHNS and CDR2 SASEGT. V was trimmed by 1 base and J by 6 bases, leaving 15 bases between them. The CDR3 has 15 amino acids. This chain uses TRBV6-1 with TRBJ1-2; D gene uncertain. The sample was peripheral blood, taken on day 0 of AZD1222 vaccination. The TCR comes from an adult in good health. Written as DNA, the CDR3 is TGTGCCAGCAGTGAAGATGGGCTTCCGAGGGATGGCTACACCTTC. Translating it yields CASSEDGLPRDGYTF.